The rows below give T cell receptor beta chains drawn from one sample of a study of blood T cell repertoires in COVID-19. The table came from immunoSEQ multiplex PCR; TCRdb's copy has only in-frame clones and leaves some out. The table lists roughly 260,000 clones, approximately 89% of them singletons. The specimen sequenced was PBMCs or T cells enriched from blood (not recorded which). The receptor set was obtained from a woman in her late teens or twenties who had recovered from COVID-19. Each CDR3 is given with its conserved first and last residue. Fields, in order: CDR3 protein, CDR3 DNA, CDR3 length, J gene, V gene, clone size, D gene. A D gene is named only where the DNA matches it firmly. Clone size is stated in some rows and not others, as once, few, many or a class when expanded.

CDR3: CASTTGTGNTIYF
DNA: TGTGCCAGCACCACAGGGACTGGAAACACCATATATTTT
length: 13
J: TRBJ1-3
V: TRBV21-1
size: NA
D: NA

CDR3: CATSDLSGSKGNEQFF
DNA: TGTGCCACCAGTGATCTTAGCGGGAGTAAAGGCAATGAGCAGTTCTTC
length: 16
J: TRBJ2-1
V: TRBV24-1
size: once
D: TRBD2

CDR3: CASSPRDRKPEQYF
DNA: TGTGCCAGCAGCCCAAGGGACAGGAAGCCCGAGCAGTACTTC
length: 14
J: TRBJ2-7
V: TRBV5-5
size: few
D: TRBD1

CDR3: CASSLFWYSNAKNIQYF
DNA: TGTGCCAGCAGCTTGTTTTGGTACTCAAATGCCAAAAACATTCAGTACTTC
length: 17
J: TRBJ2-4
V: TRBV5-5
size: few
D: NA

CDR3: CASSQSQLALPWTGELFF
DNA: TGTGCCAGCAGCCAATCCCAACTAGCGCTACCCTGGACCGGGGAGCTGTTTTTT
length: 18
J: TRBJ2-2
V: TRBV14
size: NA
D: TRBD2

CDR3: CASSRGGSSYNEQFF
DNA: TGTGCCAGCAGCAGAGGCGGGAGCTCCTACAATGAGCAGTTCTTC
length: 15
J: TRBJ2-1
V: TRBV21-1
size: NA
D: NA

CDR3: CATSMDGTRTDTQYF
DNA: TGTGCCACCAGCATGGACGGGACAAGGACAGATACGCAGTATTTT
length: 15
J: TRBJ2-3
V: TRBV15
size: NA
D: NA

CDR3: CASRAQGNYGYTF
DNA: TGTGCCAGCAGGGCACAGGGAAACTATGGCTACACCTTC
length: 13
J: TRBJ1-2
V: TRBV27
size: NA
D: NA

CDR3: CASSFLMTGGLDETQYF
DNA: TGTGCCAGCAGCTTCTTAATGACAGGGGGTCTTGATGAGACCCAGTACTTC
length: 17
J: TRBJ2-5
V: TRBV7-8
size: NA
D: TRBD1

CDR3: CASSYSRSSGSYEQYF
DNA: TGTGCCAGCAGTTACTCGAGATCTAGCGGGAGTTACGAGCAGTACTTC
length: 16
J: TRBJ2-7
V: TRBV6-5
size: NA
D: TRBD2

CDR3: CASSQGVLGGLAGGQNEQYF
DNA: TGTGCCAGCAGCCAGGGAGTCCTTGGGGGACTAGCGGGGGGGCAAAACGAGCAGTACTTC
length: 20
J: TRBJ2-7
V: TRBV3-1/TRBV3-2
size: NA
D: TRBD2

CDR3: CASSQGQILNTEAFF
DNA: TGTGCCAGCAGCCAAGGACAGATACTTAACACTGAAGCTTTCTTT
length: 15
J: TRBJ1-1
V: TRBV9
size: NA
D: NA

CDR3: CASSQTGRQNYEQYF
DNA: TGTGCCAGCAGCCAAACCGGGAGACAAAACTACGAGCAGTACTTC
length: 15
J: TRBJ2-7
V: TRBV7-9
size: NA
D: NA

CDR3: CASSLGTSEFNEQFF
DNA: TGTGCCAGCAGTCTCGGGACTAGCGAGTTCAATGAGCAGTTCTTC
length: 15
J: TRBJ2-1
V: TRBV27
size: NA
D: TRBD2

CDR3: CASSLGLANTGELFF
DNA: TGTGCCAGCAGCTTGGGACTAGCGAACACCGGGGAGCTGTTTTTT
length: 15
J: TRBJ2-2
V: TRBV5-6
size: NA
D: NA

CDR3: CASSDAQGAQDLNTEAFF
DNA: TGTGCCAGCAGTGATGCCCAGGGGGCGCAGGACCTGAACACTGAAGCTTTCTTT
length: 18
J: TRBJ1-1
V: TRBV2
size: few
D: TRBD1

CDR3: CASSSWDRAYEQYF
DNA: TGTGCCAGCAGCTCCTGGGACAGGGCCTACGAGCAGTACTTC
length: 14
J: TRBJ2-7
V: TRBV7-8
size: NA
D: TRBD1

CDR3: CSVSERGSYNEQFF
DNA: TGCAGCGTTTCGGAGCGGGGATCCTACAATGAGCAGTTCTTC
length: 14
J: TRBJ2-1
V: TRBV29-1
size: NA
D: TRBD2

CDR3: CASSYQFSGDTQYF
DNA: TGTGCCAGCAGTTACCAGTTCAGTGGAGATACGCAGTATTTT
length: 14
J: TRBJ2-3
V: TRBV6-5
size: NA
D: NA

CDR3: CASSSQGAGGYTF
DNA: TGCGCCAGCAGCTCGCAGGGGGCGGGTGGCTACACCTTC
length: 13
J: TRBJ1-2
V: TRBV5-1
size: NA
D: TRBD1

CDR3: CASSWSGNEYNEQFF
DNA: TGTGCCAGCAGCTGGAGCGGGAATGAATACAATGAGCAGTTCTTC
length: 15
J: TRBJ2-1
V: TRBV5-4
size: NA
D: TRBD2

CDR3: CASSPRPPGKGTEAFF
DNA: TGTGCCAGCAGCCCTAGACCCCCAGGGAAGGGCACTGAAGCTTTCTTT
length: 16
J: TRBJ1-1
V: TRBV7-9
size: NA
D: NA

CDR3: CASSIAGEADTQYF
DNA: TGTGCCAGTAGTATAGCGGGAGAGGCAGATACGCAGTATTTT
length: 14
J: TRBJ2-3
V: TRBV19
size: NA
D: NA

CDR3: CASSLLAGDYNEQFF
DNA: TGTGCCAGCAGCTTACTCGCGGGGGACTACAATGAGCAGTTCTTC
length: 15
J: TRBJ2-1
V: TRBV11-3
size: NA
D: TRBD2

CDR3: CATWGGQARYGYTF
DNA: TGCGCCACCTGGGGGGGGCAGGCTCGCTATGGCTACACCTTC
length: 14
J: TRBJ1-2
V: TRBV10-2
size: NA
D: NA

CDR3: CASSTQSVESEVAKNIQYF
DNA: TGTGCCAGCAGTACCCAATCGGTGGAATCCGAGGTAGCCAAAAACATTCAGTACTTC
length: 19
J: TRBJ2-4
V: TRBV28
size: NA
D: NA

CDR3: CASSQAQGRLSTEAFF
DNA: TGTGCCAGCAGCCAAGCTCAGGGTAGATTGAGCACTGAAGCTTTCTTT
length: 16
J: TRBJ1-1
V: TRBV4-2
size: NA
D: NA

CDR3: CSVEETASYEQYF
DNA: TGCAGCGTTGAAGAGACAGCCTCCTACGAGCAGTACTTC
length: 13
J: TRBJ2-7
V: TRBV29-1
size: NA
D: NA

CDR3: CASSLRNSGVVTQYF
DNA: TGTGCCAGCAGCTTACGGAACAGCGGGGTGGTTACGCAGTATTTT
length: 15
J: TRBJ2-3
V: TRBV28
size: NA
D: TRBD2

CDR3: CASSYSPAVAFF
DNA: TGTGCCAGCAGTTACTCGCCAGCGGTTGCGTTCTTC
length: 12
J: TRBJ2-1
V: TRBV6-2/TRBV6-3
size: few
D: NA

CDR3: CASSLTGGTEAFF
DNA: TGTGCCAGCAGCTTAACCGGGGGCACTGAAGCTTTCTTT
length: 13
J: TRBJ1-1
V: TRBV5-5
size: NA
D: NA

CDR3: CASRAGTGPPMNTEAFF
DNA: TGTGCCAGCAGAGCCGGGACAGGGCCCCCTATGAACACTGAAGCTTTCTTT
length: 17
J: TRBJ1-1
V: TRBV5-4
size: few
D: TRBD1

CDR3: CASSEYTSTIQYF
DNA: TGCGCCAGCAGTGAGTACACATCAACCATTCAGTACTTC
length: 13
J: TRBJ2-4
V: TRBV10-1
size: NA
D: NA

CDR3: CASSFGQVVGWTQHF
DNA: TGTGCCAGCAGTTTTGGACAGGTGGTTGGATGGACCCAGCATTTT
length: 15
J: TRBJ1-5
V: TRBV28
size: NA
D: TRBD1

CDR3: CASRRTSRNYNEQFF
DNA: TGTGCCAGCAGAAGGACTAGCCGAAACTACAATGAGCAGTTCTTC
length: 15
J: TRBJ2-1
V: TRBV11-2
size: NA
D: TRBD2

CDR3: CASSRFVTSGRGLQETQYF
DNA: TGCGCCAGCAGCCGATTTGTTACTAGCGGGAGGGGACTCCAAGAGACCCAGTACTTC
length: 19
J: TRBJ2-5
V: TRBV4-1
size: NA
D: TRBD2

CDR3: CAISEGASGGRKETQYF
DNA: TGTGCCATCAGTGAGGGTGCTAGCGGGGGGCGCAAAGAGACCCAGTACTTC
length: 17
J: TRBJ2-5
V: TRBV10-3
size: NA
D: TRBD2

CDR3: CASSLKVSYEQYF
DNA: TGTGCCAGCAGTTTAAAAGTCAGCTACGAGCAGTACTTC
length: 13
J: TRBJ2-7
V: TRBV27
size: once
D: NA

CDR3: CASSPRDRGTGGELFF
DNA: TGTGCCAGCAGCCCCCGGGACAGGGGGACGGGCGGGGAGCTGTTTTTT
length: 16
J: TRBJ2-2
V: TRBV11-1
size: NA
D: TRBD1